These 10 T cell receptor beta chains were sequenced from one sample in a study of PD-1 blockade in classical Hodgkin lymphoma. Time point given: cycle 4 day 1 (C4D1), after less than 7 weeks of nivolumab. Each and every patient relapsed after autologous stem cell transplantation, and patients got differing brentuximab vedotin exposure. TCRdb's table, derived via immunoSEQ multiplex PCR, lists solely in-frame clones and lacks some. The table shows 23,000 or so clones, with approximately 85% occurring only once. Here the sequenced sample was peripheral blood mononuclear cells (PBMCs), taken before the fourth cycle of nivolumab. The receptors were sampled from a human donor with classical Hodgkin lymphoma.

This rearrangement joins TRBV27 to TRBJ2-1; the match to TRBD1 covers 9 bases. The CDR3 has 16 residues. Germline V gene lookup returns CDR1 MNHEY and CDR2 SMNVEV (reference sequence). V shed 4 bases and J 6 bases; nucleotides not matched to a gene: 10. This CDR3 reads CASSSRTGDMGNEQFF. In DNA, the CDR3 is TGTGCCAGCAGTTCCCGGACAGGGGATATGGGCAATGAGCAGTTCTTC.

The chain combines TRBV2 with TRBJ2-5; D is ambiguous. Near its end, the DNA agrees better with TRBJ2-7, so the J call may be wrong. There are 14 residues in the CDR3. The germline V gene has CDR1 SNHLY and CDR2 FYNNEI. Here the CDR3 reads CASSWSWDSYEQYF. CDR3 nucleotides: TGTGCCAGCAGTTGGTCGTGGGACTCCTACGAGCAGTACTTC.

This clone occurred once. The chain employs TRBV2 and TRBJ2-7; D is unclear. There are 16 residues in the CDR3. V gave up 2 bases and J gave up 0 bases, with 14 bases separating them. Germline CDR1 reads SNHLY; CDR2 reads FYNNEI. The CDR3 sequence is CASSESSRVGSYEQYF. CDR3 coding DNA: TGTGCCAGCAGTGAATCCTCACGTGTGGGCTCCTACGAGCAGTACTTC.

The DNA for the CDR3 is TGTGCCAGCAGTTACATAAGCCTTTCGGGGAGGACTGAAGCTTTCTTT. Protein sequence: CASSYISLSGRTEAFF. The chain links TRBV6-5 to TRBJ1-1, with unresolved D. CDR3 length: 16 residues. V was clipped by 2 bases and J by 5 bases, with 18 bases between them. Germline CDR1 MNHEY, CDR2 SVGAGI.

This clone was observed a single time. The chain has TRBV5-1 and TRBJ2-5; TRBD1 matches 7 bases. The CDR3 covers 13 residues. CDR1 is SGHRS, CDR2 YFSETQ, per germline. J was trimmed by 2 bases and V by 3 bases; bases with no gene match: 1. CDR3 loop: CASSSGQQETQYF. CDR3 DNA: TGCGCCAGCAGCTCGGGACAGCAAGAGACCCAGTACTTC.

CDR3 bases: TGTGCCAGCAGCCCCGGGGGGACAGTCCAGTACTTC. Residues: CASSPGGTVQYF. The chain is built from TRBV7-2 and TRBJ2-5, with D tentatively TRBD1 or TRBD2 (7 bases each). Germline values: CDR1 SGHTA, CDR2 FQGNSA. There are 12 residues in the CDR3. Trimming took 5 bases from V and 10 from J, leaving 14 bases between them.

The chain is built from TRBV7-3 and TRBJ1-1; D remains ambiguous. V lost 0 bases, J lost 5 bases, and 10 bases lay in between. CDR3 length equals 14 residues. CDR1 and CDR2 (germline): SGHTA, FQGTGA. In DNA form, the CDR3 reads TGTGCCAGCAGCTTAACACCGACTGATACTGAAGCTTTCTTT. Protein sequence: CASSLTPTDTEAFF.

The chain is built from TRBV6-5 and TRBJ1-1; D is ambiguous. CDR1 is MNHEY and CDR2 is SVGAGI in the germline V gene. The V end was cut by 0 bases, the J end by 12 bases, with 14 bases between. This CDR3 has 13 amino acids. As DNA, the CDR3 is TGTGCCAGCAGTTACTCGCGAGGGAGTTCGCCTTTCTTT. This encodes CASSYSRGSSPFF.

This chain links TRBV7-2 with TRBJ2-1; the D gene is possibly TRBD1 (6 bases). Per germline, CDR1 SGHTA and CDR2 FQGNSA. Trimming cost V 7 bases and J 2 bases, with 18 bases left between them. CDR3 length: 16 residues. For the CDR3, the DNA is TGTGCCAGCAACTCCGACACGGGACAACCCTACAATGAGCAGTTCTTC. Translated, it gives CASNSDTGQPYNEQFF.

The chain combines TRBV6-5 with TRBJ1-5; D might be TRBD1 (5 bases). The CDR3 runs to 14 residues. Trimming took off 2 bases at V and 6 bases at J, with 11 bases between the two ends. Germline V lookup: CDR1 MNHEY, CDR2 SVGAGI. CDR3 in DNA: TGTGCCAGCAGTTACGGGGGGTCCTCTCAGCCCCAGCATTTT. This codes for CASSYGGSSQPQHF.